The table lists the clone carrying this T cell receptor beta chain with a count of one. This CDR3 has 14 amino acids. Per the germline V gene, CDR1 is SGHTA and CDR2 is FQGNSA. V was pared by 5 bases and J by 8 bases, with 9 bases of the junction left unmatched. The sample originates from a study of blood T cell repertoires in COVID-19. Overall study context: Some COVID-19 samples were acute and others convalescent; all came from the United States, Italy and Spain. PBMCs, B-cell-depleted T cells, or T cells were the source of the cDNA or gDNA that made up the material.

Methods used by the authors: Amplification from reference gene primers served as the basis for estimated nucleated cell counts. Libraries were prepared by immunoSEQ multiplex PCR; TCRdb keeps only in-frame clonotypes and omits some of them. The DNA was the basis for D and trimming; V, J and clone size are from that table. Counted here are fewer than 110,000 clones, about 85% occurring once; the ten biggest clones make up more than 1.5%. This clonotype was sampled from a woman aged 70-85 years with active or convalescent COVID-19. The chain couples TRBV7-2 to TRBJ1-2; the match to TRBD1 covers 9 bases. Sequencing was performed on peripheral blood. CDR3 sequence: CASSLGQGSLGYTF. The CDR3, as DNA: TGTGCCAGCAGCCTAGGACAGGGGTCGTTAGGCTACACCTTC.